These T cell receptor beta chains were read from a single sample in a study of shared clonotypes between healthy human individuals. Sequencing was performed with immunoSEQ multiplex PCR; in TCRdb, only in-frame clones are kept and a portion is missing. The table includes more than 550,000 clones, around 90% detected once. Input material: naive CD8+ T cells sorted from blood. The origin of the receptors is a man aged 25 to 40 in good health. Both conserved end residues are part of each CDR3. The D gene is left open where the match is weak. Size is stated for part of the rows, as once, few or many counts, or as a class when the clone is expanded.

D gene	V gene	CDR3 length	clone size	J gene	CDR3 DNA	CDR3 protein
TRBD2	TRBV19	16	.	TRBJ2-1	TGTGCCAGTAGTAGCGAACTAGCGGGATTATACAATGAGCAGTTCTTC	CASSSELAGLYNEQFF
.	TRBV5-4	17	.	TRBJ2-3	TGTGCCAGCAGCCCCTTGGACATGGCGGGACCCGCAGATACGCAGTATTTT	CASSPLDMAGPADTQYF
TRBD1	TRBV28	18	.	TRBJ2-3	TGTGCCAGCAGTTTAGCCGGGACAGACTACGGTCGCACAGATACGCAGTATTTT	CASSLAGTDYGRTDTQYF
.	TRBV6-6	14	.	TRBJ2-5	TGTGCCAGCAGTCCAGGGGTAGAAGGAGAGACCCAGTACTTC	CASSPGVEGETQYF
TRBD1	TRBV7-9	15	.	TRBJ1-3	TGTGCCAGCAGCATCCGGACAGGGAGAGGAAACACCATATATTTT	CASSIRTGRGNTIYF
.	TRBV2	18	once	TRBJ2-2	TGTGCCAGCAGTGAATTCATGGGCGGCGGTAGGAACACCGGGGAGCTGTTTTTT	CASSEFMGGGRNTGELFF
.	TRBV7-9	13	.	TRBJ2-5	TGTGCCAGCATAGCGGACTTTCAAGAGACCCAGTACTTC	CASIADFQETQYF
TRBD1	TRBV7-9	15	.	TRBJ2-2	TGTGCCAGCAGCGCTGGGACAGAGAACACCGGGGAGCTGTTTTTT	CASSAGTENTGELFF
.	TRBV28	13	.	TRBJ1-5	TGTGCCAGCAGTTTGGGGTTCAATCAGCCCCAGCATTTT	CASSLGFNQPQHF
TRBD2	TRBV7-6	18	.	TRBJ2-5	TGTGCCAGCAGCTTCCCTCAGGGACTAGATCTTTTACAAGAGACCCAGTACTTC	CASSFPQGLDLLQETQYF
TRBD2	TRBV27	15	.	TRBJ2-7	TGTGCCAGCAGTCGCCCGACTAGCGGGGTCTACGAGCAGTACTTC	CASSRPTSGVYEQYF
.	TRBV5-5	18	.	TRBJ1-4	TGTGCCAGCAGCAAACTTAGGGTCGGGGTGGCAACTAATGAAAAACTGTTTTTT	CASSKLRVGVATNEKLFF
.	TRBV11-2	15	.	TRBJ1-5	TGTGCCAGCAGCTTAACCGTGGGGCGCAATCAGCCCCAGCATTTT	CASSLTVGRNQPQHF
.	TRBV7-2	14	.	TRBJ2-1	TGTGCCAGCAGCCCGAACCAAAGATTCGGGGAGCAGTTCTTC	CASSPNQRFGEQFF